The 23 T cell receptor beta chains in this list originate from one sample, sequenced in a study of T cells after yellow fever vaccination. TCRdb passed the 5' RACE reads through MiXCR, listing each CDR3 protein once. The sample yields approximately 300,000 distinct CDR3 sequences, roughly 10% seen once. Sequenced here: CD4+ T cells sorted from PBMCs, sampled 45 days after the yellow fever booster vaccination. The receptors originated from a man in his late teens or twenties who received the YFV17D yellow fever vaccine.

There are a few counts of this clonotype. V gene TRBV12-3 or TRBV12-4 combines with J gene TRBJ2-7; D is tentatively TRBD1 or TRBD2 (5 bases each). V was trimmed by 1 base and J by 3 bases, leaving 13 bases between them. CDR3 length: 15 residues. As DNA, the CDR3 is TGTGCCAGCAGTTTAGGAGGGGTAAAGGACTACGAGCAGTACTTC. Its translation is CASSLGGVKDYEQYF.

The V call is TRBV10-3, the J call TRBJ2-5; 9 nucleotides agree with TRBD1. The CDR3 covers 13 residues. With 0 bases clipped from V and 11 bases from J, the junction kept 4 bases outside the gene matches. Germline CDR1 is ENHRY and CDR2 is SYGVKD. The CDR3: CAISESGQGLQYF. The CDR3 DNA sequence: TGTGCCATCAGTGAGTCGGGACAGGGCCTACAGTACTTC.

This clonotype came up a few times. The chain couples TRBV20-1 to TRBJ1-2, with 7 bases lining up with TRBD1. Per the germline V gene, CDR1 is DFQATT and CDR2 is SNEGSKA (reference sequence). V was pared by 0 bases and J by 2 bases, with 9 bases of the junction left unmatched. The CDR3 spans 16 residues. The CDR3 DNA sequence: TGCAGTGCTAGAGAACGGGACAGACCCTACAACTATGGCTACACCTTC. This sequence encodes CSARERDRPYNYGYTF.

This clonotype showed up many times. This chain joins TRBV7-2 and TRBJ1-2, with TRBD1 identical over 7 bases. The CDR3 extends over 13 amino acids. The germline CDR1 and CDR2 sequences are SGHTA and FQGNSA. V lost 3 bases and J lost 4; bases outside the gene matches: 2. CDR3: CASSLDRTYGYTF. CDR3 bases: TGTGCCAGCAGCTTGGACAGGACCTATGGCTACACCTTC.

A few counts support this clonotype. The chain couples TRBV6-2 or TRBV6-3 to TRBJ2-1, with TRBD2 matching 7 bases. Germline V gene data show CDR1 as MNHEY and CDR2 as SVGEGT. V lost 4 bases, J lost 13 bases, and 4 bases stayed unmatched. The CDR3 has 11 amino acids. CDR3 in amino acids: CASSLAGPQFF. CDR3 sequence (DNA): TGTGCCAGCAGTTTAGCGGGCCCCCAGTTCTTC.

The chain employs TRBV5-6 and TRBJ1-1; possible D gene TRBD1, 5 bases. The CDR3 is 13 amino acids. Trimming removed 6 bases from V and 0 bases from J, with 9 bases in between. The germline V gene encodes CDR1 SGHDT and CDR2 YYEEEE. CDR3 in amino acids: CASNRWVNTEAFF. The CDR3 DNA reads TGTGCCAGCAACAGGTGGGTGAACACTGAAGCTTTCTTT. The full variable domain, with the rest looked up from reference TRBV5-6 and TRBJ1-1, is DAGVTQSPTHLIKTRGQQVTLRCSPKSGHDTVSWYQQALGQGPQFIFQYYEEEERQRGNFPDRFSGHQFPNYSSELNVNALLLGDSALYLCASNRWVNTEAFFGQGTRLTVV.

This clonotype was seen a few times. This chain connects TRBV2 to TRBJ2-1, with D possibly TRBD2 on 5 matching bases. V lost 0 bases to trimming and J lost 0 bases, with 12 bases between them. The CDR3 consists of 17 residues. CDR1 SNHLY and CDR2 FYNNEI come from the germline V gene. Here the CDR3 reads CASSEAPWESSYNEQFF. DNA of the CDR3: TGTGCCAGCAGTGAAGCGCCGTGGGAGAGCTCCTACAATGAGCAGTTCTTC.

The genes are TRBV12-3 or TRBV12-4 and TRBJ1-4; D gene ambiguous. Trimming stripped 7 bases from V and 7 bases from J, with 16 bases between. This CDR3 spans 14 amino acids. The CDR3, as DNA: TGTGCCAGCACCCCTTGGGTCCACAGTGAAAAACTGTTTTTT. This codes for CASTPWVHSEKLFF.

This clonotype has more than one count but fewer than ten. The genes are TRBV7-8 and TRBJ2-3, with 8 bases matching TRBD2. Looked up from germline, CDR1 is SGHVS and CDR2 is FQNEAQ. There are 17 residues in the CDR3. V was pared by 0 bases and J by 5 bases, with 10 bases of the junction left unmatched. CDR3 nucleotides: TGTGCCAGCAGCTTAGCTGCCGGGGGGGCTGGGGAAGATACGCAGTATTTT. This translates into CASSLAAGGAGEDTQYF.

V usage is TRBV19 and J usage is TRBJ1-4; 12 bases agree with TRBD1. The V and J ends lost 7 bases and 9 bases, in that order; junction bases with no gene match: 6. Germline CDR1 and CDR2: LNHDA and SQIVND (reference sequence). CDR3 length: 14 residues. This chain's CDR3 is CASTGTGGVKKLFF. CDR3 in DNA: TGTGCCAGTACCGGGACAGGGGGCGTGAAAAAACTGTTTTTT.

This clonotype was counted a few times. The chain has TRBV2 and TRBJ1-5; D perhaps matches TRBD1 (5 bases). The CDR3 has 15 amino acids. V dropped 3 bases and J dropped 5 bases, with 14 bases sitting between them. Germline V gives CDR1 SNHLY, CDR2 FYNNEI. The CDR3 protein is CASSDDSGGDQPQHF. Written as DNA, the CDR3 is TGTGCCAGCAGTGACGACAGCGGGGGGGATCAGCCCCAGCATTTT.

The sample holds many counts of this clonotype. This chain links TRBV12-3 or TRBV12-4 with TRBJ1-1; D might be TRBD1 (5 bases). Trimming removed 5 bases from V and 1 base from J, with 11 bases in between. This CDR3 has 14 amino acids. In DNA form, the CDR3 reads TGTGCCAGCAGTCTCCAGGGCTCGAACACTGAAGCTTTCTTT. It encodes CASSLQGSNTEAFF.

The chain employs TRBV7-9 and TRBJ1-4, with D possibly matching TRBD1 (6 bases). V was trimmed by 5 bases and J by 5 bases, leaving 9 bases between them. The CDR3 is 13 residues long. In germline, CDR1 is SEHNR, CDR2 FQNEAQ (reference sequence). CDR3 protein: CASSPGQNEKLFF. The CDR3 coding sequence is TGTGCCAGCAGCCCGGGACAAAATGAAAAACTGTTTTTT.

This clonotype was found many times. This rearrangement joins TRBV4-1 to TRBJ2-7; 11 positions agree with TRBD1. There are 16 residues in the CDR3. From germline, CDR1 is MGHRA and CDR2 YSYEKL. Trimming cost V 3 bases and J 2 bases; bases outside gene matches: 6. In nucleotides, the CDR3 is TGCGCCAGCAGCCAGGCTCCGGGACAGGGGGCCTACGAGCAGTACTTC. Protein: CASSQAPGQGAYEQYF.

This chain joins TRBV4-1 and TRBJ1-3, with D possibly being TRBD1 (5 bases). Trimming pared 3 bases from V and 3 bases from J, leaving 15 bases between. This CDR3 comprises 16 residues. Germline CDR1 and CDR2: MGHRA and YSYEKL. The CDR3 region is CASSHPLGAGGNTIYF. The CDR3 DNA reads TGCGCCAGCAGCCACCCCCTCGGGGCTGGTGGAAACACCATATATTTT.

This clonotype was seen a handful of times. DNA of the CDR3: TGTGCCAGCAGCTTGGTCCAGCGGGGGATCAATGAGCAGTTCTTC. This encodes CASSLVQRGINEQFF. The J gene is TRBJ2-1, the V gene TRBV5-4; 8 nucleotides agree with TRBD2. The CDR3 runs 15 residues. CDR1 and CDR2 (germline): SGHNT, YYREEE (reference sequence). V dropped 0 bases and J dropped 6; count of bases not matched to a gene: 5.

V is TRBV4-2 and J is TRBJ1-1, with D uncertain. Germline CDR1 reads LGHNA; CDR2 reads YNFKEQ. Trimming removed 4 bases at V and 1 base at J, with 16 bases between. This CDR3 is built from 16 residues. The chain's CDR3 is CASSPRGMDGNTEAFF. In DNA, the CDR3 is TGTGCCAGCAGCCCCCGGGGAATGGACGGGAACACTGAAGCTTTCTTT.

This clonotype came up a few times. The CDR3 region has the DNA TGTGCCAGCAGGACTCCCTCGACAGGGAGACCTGAAGCTTTCTTT. Translated, it gives CASRTPSTGRPEAFF. V usage is TRBV28 and J usage is TRBJ1-1, with 7 bases identical to TRBD1. CDR1 is MDHEN and CDR2 is SYDVKM in the germline V gene. This CDR3 contains 15 residues. With V trimmed by 6 bases and J by 6 bases, 13 bases remained unmatched.

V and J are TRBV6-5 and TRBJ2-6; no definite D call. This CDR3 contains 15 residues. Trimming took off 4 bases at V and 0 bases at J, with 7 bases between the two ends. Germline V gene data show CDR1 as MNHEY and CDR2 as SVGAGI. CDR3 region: CASSSGDSGANVLTF. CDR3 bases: TGTGCCAGCAGTTCTGGGGACTCTGGGGCCAACGTCCTGACTTTC.

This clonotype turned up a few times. The CDR3 is CASSPLQDYTEAFF. As DNA, the CDR3 is TGTGCCAGCTCACCGTTACAGGACTACACTGAAGCTTTCTTT. V is TRBV18 and J is TRBJ1-1; maybe TRBD1 (5 bases). The V gene's germline CDR1 is KGHSH and CDR2 LQKENI. Trimming cost V 3 bases and J 3 bases, with 11 bases left between them. CDR3 length: 14 residues.

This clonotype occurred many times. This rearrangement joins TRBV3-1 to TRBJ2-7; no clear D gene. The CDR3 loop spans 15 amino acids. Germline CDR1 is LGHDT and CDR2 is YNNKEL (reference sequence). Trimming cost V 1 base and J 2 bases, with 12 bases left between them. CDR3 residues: CASSQGGLNPYEQYV. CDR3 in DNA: TGTGCCAGCAGCCAAGGGGGATTAAACCCCTACGAGCAGTACGTC.

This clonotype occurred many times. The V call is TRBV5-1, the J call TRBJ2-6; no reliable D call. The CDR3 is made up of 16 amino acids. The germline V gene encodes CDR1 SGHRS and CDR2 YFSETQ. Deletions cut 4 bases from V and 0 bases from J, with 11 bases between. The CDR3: CASSLGPNSGANVLTF. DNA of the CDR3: TGCGCCAGCAGCCTTGGACCGAACTCTGGGGCCAACGTCCTGACTTTC.

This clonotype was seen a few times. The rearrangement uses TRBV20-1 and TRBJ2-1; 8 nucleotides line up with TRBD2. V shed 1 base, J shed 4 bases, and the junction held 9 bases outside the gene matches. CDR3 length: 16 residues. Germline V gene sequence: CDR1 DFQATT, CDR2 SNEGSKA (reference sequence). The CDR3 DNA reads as TGCAGTGCTAGAGTGCAGGACGGGGGGGAGTACAATGAGCAGTTCTTC. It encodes CSARVQDGGEYNEQFF.